The 22 T cell receptor beta chains in this list originate from one sample, sequenced in a study of blood T cells in healthy people across ages. With a J-beta primer mix and a sample-barcoded 5' primer, a second PCR ran about 6 to 11 cycles. TCRdb reprocessed the 5' RACE reads with MiXCR, giving one entry per CDR3 protein. Of 1.2 million to 1.5 million distinct CDR3 sequences in the sample, approximately 59% were seen once. Sequenced sample: blood. These receptors were obtained from a man between 18 and 35 years old in good health.

This sequence joins TRBV29-1 and TRBJ2-1, with 7 nucleotides matching TRBD1. Germline assignment: CDR1 SQVTM and CDR2 ANQGSEA. Unmatched junction bases numbered 8, after V lost 6 bases and J lost 6 bases. The CDR3 covers 13 residues. The CDR3 is CSVRQGGSNEQFF. The DNA for the CDR3 is TGCAGCGTCCGACAGGGTGGGTCCAATGAGCAGTTCTTC.

This clonotype was observed a few times. The chain links TRBV12-5 to TRBJ2-7; D ambiguous. The DNA end lines up better with TRBJ2-5; the J call may be wrong. Germline V CDR1 and CDR2: LGHNT, FRNRAP. The CDR3 loop spans 17 amino acids. CDR3 in amino acids: CASGRSTQTSLGETQYF. As DNA, the CDR3 is TGTGCTAGTGGTCGATCGACTCAAACCTCTCTTGGAGAGACCCAGTACTTC.

V usage is TRBV13 and J usage is TRBJ2-7; the match to TRBD1 covers 7 bases. Germline assignment: CDR1 PRHDT and CDR2 FYEKMQ (reference sequence). This CDR3 contains 14 residues. Losses at the gene ends were 2 bases for V and 4 bases for J; bases not matched to a gene: 5. In DNA form, the CDR3 reads TGTGCCAGCAGCTTATGGGGACAGAAATACGAGCAGTACTTC. It encodes CASSLWGQKYEQYF.

This clonotype appeared many times. The V gene is TRBV29-1, the J gene TRBJ2-5; D unclear. Germline CDR1 SQVTM, CDR2 ANQGSEA. The ends were cut back, 4 bases at V and 11 bases at J, with 11 bases in the middle. The CDR3 spans 10 residues. The CDR3 sequence is CSVAENEQYF. The CDR3 DNA reads TGCAGCGTTGCCGAAAATGAGCAGTACTTC.

The chain combines TRBV20-1 with TRBJ2-1, with D perhaps TRBD1 (7 bases). The CDR3 length is 15 residues. The germline V gene has CDR1 DFQATT and CDR2 SNEGSKA (reference sequence). V lost 6 bases and J 8 bases, leaving 23 bases between the germline ends. The CDR3 loop reads CSAGGGGYIEDEQFF. The CDR3 coding sequence is TGCAGTGCGGGTGGAGGGGGCTACATAGAGGATGAGCAGTTCTTC.

The J gene is TRBJ1-1, the V gene TRBV4-2; no reliable D call. The CDR3 totals 14 residues. Looked up from germline, CDR1 is LGHNA and CDR2 is YNFKEQ. V lost 0 bases to trimming and J lost 1 base, with 6 bases between them. The chain's CDR3 is CASSQEHPNTEAFF. CDR3 DNA sequence: TGTGCCAGCAGCCAAGAACATCCGAACACTGAAGCTTTCTTT.

This chain uses TRBV4-2 with TRBJ1-6, with D unresolved. V shed 0 bases and J shed 0 bases, with 9 bases lying between them. Germline CDR1 LGHNA, CDR2 YNFKEQ. CDR3 length equals 17 residues. The CDR3 reads CASSQEFDFSYNSPLHF. The CDR3 nucleotides read TGTGCCAGCAGCCAAGAGTTTGACTTCTCCTATAATTCACCCCTCCACTTT.

Remarks on this clonotype: Germline and junction disagree at one end, which may indicate a read error. J is TRBJ2-7 and V is TRBV7-8, with unresolved D. The tail of the sequence fits TRBJ2-5 better, so the J call may be wrong. The CDR3 sequence is 14 residues long. The germline gives CDR1 SGHVS, CDR2 FQNEAQ. The CDR3 spells CACSLVSRQETQYF. CDR3 sequence (DNA): TGTGCCTGCAGCTTAGTATCCAGACAAGAGACCCAGTACTTC.

V usage is TRBV29-1 and J usage is TRBJ1-1, with 7 bases fitting TRBD1. Losses at the gene ends were 3 bases for V and 7 bases for J; bases not matched to a gene: 11. Germline lookup yields CDR1 SQVTM and CDR2 ANQGSEA. This CDR3 comprises 14 residues. The CDR3 nucleotides read TGCAGCGTTGAGGGTCCCGGGGGACAGAGTGAAGCTTTCTTT. Translated: CSVEGPGGQSEAFF.

V is TRBV9 and J is TRBJ2-3; TRBD2 matches 10 bases. Germline CDR1 SGDLS, CDR2 YYNGEE. The CDR3 consists of 16 residues. Trimming removed 0 bases from V and 5 bases from J; junction bases left unmatched: 6. The CDR3 is CASSVEATSGEDTQYF. For the CDR3, the DNA is TGTGCCAGCAGCGTAGAAGCCACTAGCGGGGAAGATACGCAGTATTTT. The entire variable domain, with the rest obtained from reference TRBV9 and TRBJ2-3, is as follows: DSGVTQTPKHLITATGQRVTLRCSPRSGDLSVYWYQQSLDQGLQFLIQYYNGEERAKGNILERFSAQQFPDLHSELNLSSLELGDSALYFCASSVEATSGEDTQYFGPGTRLTVL.

CDR3 DNA: TGTGCCAGCAGTTTATCAGTATATCAGCCCCAGCATTTT. Its translation is CASSLSVYQPQHF. V and J are TRBV27 and TRBJ1-5; no clear D. The V end was cut by 0 bases, the J end by 5 bases, with 5 bases between. CDR3 size: 13 residues. The V gene's germline CDR1 is MNHEY and CDR2 SMNVEV (reference sequence).

CDR3 protein: CSVKRKSYNEQFF. DNA of the CDR3: TGCAGCGTTAAGCGGAAGTCCTACAATGAGCAGTTCTTC. This rearrangement joins TRBV29-1 to TRBJ2-1; a possible D gene is TRBD2 (5 bases). The V end was cut by 5 bases, the J end by 1 base, with 9 bases between. CDR1 SQVTM and CDR2 ANQGSEA come from the germline V gene. This CDR3 is 13 amino acids long.

The chain has TRBV5-1 and TRBJ1-2; D possibly corresponds to TRBD1 (6 bases). The CDR3 length is 14 residues. Germline assignment: CDR1 SGHRS and CDR2 YFSETQ. With 3 bases removed from V and 4 bases from J, the gap between germline ends came to 13 bases. DNA of the CDR3: TGCGCCAGCAGCTCAGGGGAATTGAGCTATGGCTACACCTTC. Translated, it gives CASSSGELSYGYTF.

The V and J genes are TRBV29-1 and TRBJ2-2, with 9 bases that match TRBD2. The CDR3 is made up of 14 amino acids. CDR1 and CDR2 from the germline V gene are SQVTM and ANQGSEA. J was trimmed by 5 bases and V by 4 bases; bases with no gene match: 5. This CDR3 is CSVGPSGATGELFF. The CDR3 region has the DNA TGCAGCGTTGGGCCTAGCGGGGCTACCGGGGAGCTGTTTTTT.

The chain is built from TRBV4-3 and TRBJ1-1; D unresolved. The CDR3 extends over 16 amino acids. Germline CDR1 and CDR2: LGHNA and YSLEER. V was pared by 4 bases and J by 11 bases, with 26 bases between. In nucleotides, the CDR3 is TGCGCCAGCAGCCGTACCCTAAGGCAGGAGTGGGCGACGGCTTTCTTT. The encoded protein is CASSRTLRQEWATAFF.

This clonotype was detected only once. The V call is TRBV10-3, the J call TRBJ2-5; D might be TRBD2 (5 bases). CDR1 and CDR2 (germline): ENHRY, SYGVKD. This CDR3 has 14 residues. The V end was cut by 5 bases, the J end by 4 bases, with 14 bases between. The CDR3 DNA reads as TGTGCCATCAGTAACCGAGGGTCAAGAGAGACCCAGTACTTC. Its protein is CAISNRGSRETQYF.

In the case of this clonotype: The junction differs from germline at one of its ends, possibly a read error. CDR3 residues: CAGSPDRDTQYF. CDR3 DNA sequence: TGTGCCGGCTCACCGGACAGAGATACGCAGTATTTT. This chain links TRBV18 with TRBJ2-3; D might be TRBD1 (6 bases). The CDR3 is made up of 12 amino acids. Germline CDR1 is KGHSH and CDR2 is LQKENI.

This chain joins TRBV5-1 and TRBJ2-7; maybe TRBD1 (6 bases). This CDR3 spans 15 amino acids. V was trimmed by 2 bases and J by 2 bases, leaving 14 bases between them. The germline V gene has CDR1 SGHRS and CDR2 YFSETQ. DNA for the CDR3: TGCGCCAGCAGCTTCTTGATGGACAGCCCCTACGAGCAGTACTTC. Protein: CASSFLMDSPYEQYF.

The chain combines TRBV5-1 with TRBJ2-1, with D tentatively TRBD1 (6 bases). CDR1 and CDR2 from the germline V gene are SGHRS and YFSETQ. The CDR3 totals 16 residues. The V gene lost 0 bases and the J gene lost 5 bases, with 15 bases spanning the gap. The CDR3 DNA sequence: TGCGCCAGCAGCTTGGGGACTCCGGACAGCAACAATGAGCAGTTCTTC. Its protein is CASSLGTPDSNNEQFF.

V is TRBV7-9 and J is TRBJ1-2; D possibly corresponds to TRBD1 (5 bases). CDR1 and CDR2 (germline): SEHNR, FQNEAQ (reference sequence). There are 14 residues in the CDR3. V shed 3 bases and J shed 0 bases, with 8 bases lying between them. The CDR3 sequence is CASSFPGPNYGYTF. DNA of the CDR3: TGTGCCAGCAGCTTTCCAGGGCCTAACTATGGCTACACCTTC.

The chain links TRBV10-3 to TRBJ1-1; the D is unclear. The V end lost 0 bases, the J end lost 3 bases, and 8 bases lay between the germline ends. CDR1 is ENHRY and CDR2 is SYGVKD in the germline V gene. This CDR3 region has 14 residues. Here the CDR3 DNA reads TGTGCCATCAGTGAGTCGTGGGAGGACACTGAAGCTTTCTTT. Protein product: CAISESWEDTEAFF.

The chain has TRBV2 and TRBJ2-2, with D perhaps matching TRBD1 or TRBD2 (5 bases each). Between the trimmed V and J ends, which lost 7 bases and 7 bases, there was a span of 22 bases. The V gene's germline CDR1 is SNHLY and CDR2 FYNNEI. The CDR3 sequence is 16 residues long. The CDR3 sequence is CASTRRAGSGVGELFF. For the CDR3, the DNA is TGTGCCAGCACCCGCAGGGCAGGGTCCGGGGTCGGGGAGCTGTTTTTT.